One sample yielded the 14 T cell receptor beta chains listed below, sequenced in a study of CD8 T cells in ankylosing spondylitis. TCRdb analysed the 5' RACE reads with MiXCR anew, one entry per CDR3 protein. The sample contains 200,000 to 300,000 distinct CDR3 sequences, approximately 12% of which appear only once. Specimen: blood, either unsorted or a sorted T cell fraction (not recorded which). These receptors originate from a male donor with ankylosing spondylitis or in good health (not recorded which).

Only a few counts were recorded for this clonotype. CDR3 region: CASSFLPKETQYF. CDR3 DNA: TGTGCCAGCAGCTTCCTCCCGAAGGAGACCCAGTACTTC. This chain connects TRBV7-9 to TRBJ2-5; D unclear. The V end was cut by 3 bases, the J end by 5 bases, with 10 bases between. Germline-derived CDR1 and CDR2 are SEHNR and FQNEAQ (reference sequence). The CDR3 length is 13 residues.

This clonotype showed up many times. The chain combines TRBV20-1 with TRBJ2-7, with TRBD1 as a possible D gene (5 bases). The ends were cut back, 2 bases at V and 9 bases at J, with 14 bases in the middle. There are 12 residues in the CDR3. The V gene's germline CDR1 is DFQATT and CDR2 SNEGSKA (reference sequence). Written as DNA, the CDR3 is TGCAGTGCTAGAAGGGATGATGGGGCGCAGTACTTC. Residues: CSARRDDGAQYF.

This clonotype showed up many times. The chain employs TRBV7-8 and TRBJ2-1, with TRBD2 identical over 16 bases. Germline values: CDR1 SGHVS, CDR2 FQNEAQ. This CDR3 has 16 amino acids. The V segment lost 5 bases and the J segment 10 bases; nucleotides outside the gene matches: 8. CDR3 sequence: CASSPQGLAGGWEQFF. The DNA for the CDR3 is TGTGCCAGCAGCCCTCAGGGACTAGCGGGGGGGTGGGAGCAGTTCTTC.

This clonotype was picked up many times. The V and J genes are TRBV12-3 or TRBV12-4 and TRBJ2-7; 8 bases are shared with TRBD2. The CDR3 loop spans 14 amino acids. The junction had 5 bases not matched to a gene; V was cut back by 2 bases and J by 5 bases. CDR3 loop: CASSLSAGGNEQYF. In DNA, the CDR3 is TGTGCCAGCAGTTTATCTGCGGGAGGAAACGAGCAGTACTTC.

The table lists this clonotype with many counts. The genes are TRBV10-3 and TRBJ2-1; 7 bases align to TRBD2. The CDR3 runs 12 residues. Trimming cost V 5 bases and J 6 bases; bases outside gene matches: 1. Germline V lookup: CDR1 ENHRY, CDR2 SYGVKD. CDR3 coding DNA: TGTGCCATCAGTTGGGGGGGCAATGAGCAGTTCTTC. This encodes CAISWGGNEQFF.

This clonotype appeared a few times. V is TRBV20-1 and J is TRBJ2-3, with TRBD1 identical over 7 bases. CDR1 is DFQATT, CDR2 SNEGSKA, per germline (reference sequence). The V segment lost 6 bases and the J segment 0 bases; nucleotides outside the gene matches: 9. The CDR3 has 15 residues. The CDR3 region has the DNA TGCAGTGCCCATAAGGGACAGAGTAGCACAGATACGCAGTATTTT. Amino acid sequence: CSAHKGQSSTDTQYF.

This clonotype was seen repeatedly, ten times or more. The chain recombines TRBV29-1 with TRBJ2-2; weak D call: TRBD2 (6 bases). This CDR3 contains 13 residues. The V gene lost 6 bases and the J gene lost 4 bases, with 12 bases spanning the gap. The germline V gene encodes CDR1 SQVTM and CDR2 ANQGSEA. CDR3 DNA sequence: TGCAGCGTCTCCGGGAGTAGCACCGGGGAGCTGTTTTTT. This codes for CSVSGSSTGELFF.

This clonotype was recorded many times. The rearrangement uses TRBV20-1 and TRBJ2-7; maybe TRBD1 (5 bases). The CDR3 extends over 14 amino acids. V was shortened by 2 bases and J by 5 bases, with 16 bases between the two germline ends. Germline V lookup: CDR1 DFQATT, CDR2 SNEGSKA (reference sequence). CDR3 loop: CSARCCVLGDEQYF. Here the CDR3 DNA reads TGCAGTGCTAGATGCTGCGTTCTAGGGGACGAGCAGTACTTC.

The sample holds a few counts of this clonotype. The V call is TRBV3-1, the J call TRBJ2-5, with TRBD2 as a possible D gene (5 bases). This CDR3 comprises 16 residues. Trimming took 0 bases from V and 0 from J, leaving 11 bases between them. From germline, CDR1 is LGHDT and CDR2 YNNKEL (reference sequence). The CDR3 spells CASSQEAAPYQETQYF. The CDR3 coding sequence is TGTGCCAGCAGCCAAGAAGCGGCACCGTACCAAGAGACCCAGTACTTC.

This clonotype was observed a handful of times. A much larger clone is a single base away; this may be a read error. The rearrangement uses TRBV20-1 and TRBJ1-4; 9 bases align to TRBD1. The CDR3 is 14 amino acids. Looked up from germline, CDR1 is DFQATT and CDR2 is SNEGSKA (reference sequence). V dropped 4 bases and J dropped 8; count of bases not matched to a gene: 8. The CDR3 nucleotides read TGCAGTGCTAAAGCACAGGGGGCATGGGAAAAACTGTTTTTT. This encodes CSAKAQGAWEKLFF.

This clonotype occurred many times. The chain combines TRBV3-1 with TRBJ2-5; 7 positions agree with TRBD1. CDR3 size: 15 residues. The germline V gene has CDR1 LGHDT and CDR2 YNNKEL (reference sequence). The V and J ends lost 4 bases and 5 bases, in that order; junction bases with no gene match: 10. CDR3 in amino acids: CASSLWGQSGETQYF. The CDR3 DNA sequence: TGTGCCAGCAGCCTGTGGGGACAGAGCGGTGAGACCCAGTACTTC.

This clonotype was detected many times. The rearrangement links TRBV12-3 or TRBV12-4 to TRBJ1-2; D not resolved. The V end was cut by 2 bases, the J end by 8 bases, with 9 bases between. The CDR3 spans 12 residues. Here the CDR3 reads CASSLSFGGYTF. CDR3 nucleotide sequence: TGTGCCAGCAGTTTATCATTCGGGGGCTACACCTTC.

The V and J genes are TRBV29-1 and TRBJ2-3; D might be TRBD2 (5 bases). Per the germline V gene, CDR1 is SQVTM and CDR2 is ANQGSEA. There are 14 residues in the CDR3. Trimming took off 2 bases at V and 8 bases at J, with 17 bases between the two ends. The CDR3 sequence is CSVENREMVSTQYF. The DNA for the CDR3 is TGCAGCGTTGAAAACCGGGAAATGGTAAGTACGCAGTATTTT.

This clonotype was observed many times. The chain recombines TRBV5-5 with TRBJ2-2, with 10 bases lining up with TRBD1. Germline V gives CDR1 SGHKS, CDR2 YYEKEE (reference sequence). There are 16 residues in the CDR3. The ends lost 5 bases at V and 5 bases at J; junction bases unmatched: 9. CDR3 sequence reads: CASRLTGGSGTGELFF. DNA for the CDR3: TGTGCCAGCAGATTGACAGGGGGCTCGGGGACCGGGGAGCTGTTTTTT.